The source of this T cell receptor (beta chain) is a study of T cell repertoires in cytomegalovirus infection. TCRdb reprocessed the reads via MiXCR and lists one record per CDR3 protein. The sample lists more than 400,000 distinct CDR3 sequences, about 30% occurring once. This clonotype was seen at least ten times. Antigen: not known. Study results and caveats: Within the response measured ex vivo, HLA-C-restricted CMV-specific TCR beta clonotypes were dominant.

The V and J ends lost 5 bases and 2 bases respectively, with 10 bases between them. The germline V gene encodes CDR1 SGHVS and CDR2 FQNEAQ. The CDR3 is 14 residues long. Sequencing was carried out using PBMCs. This sequence was found in a human donor in good health (CMV status not recorded). Some clones in this sample may be carry-over from other donors' samples. V and J are TRBV7-8 and TRBJ1-3, with D possibly matching TRBD1 (5 bases). The CDR3 loop reads CASSAGTAGNTIYF. CDR3 sequence (DNA): TGTGCCAGCAGCGCCGGGACGGCTGGAAACACCATATATTTT.